This T cell receptor (beta chain) was obtained from a study of cytotoxic CD8 clonotypes in ibrutinib-treated CLL (TCRdb year 2021). Turning to the overall study: The cohort was composed of ten to eleven relapsed/refractory and roughly 15 treatment-naive patients; IGHV unmutated status was identified in roughly 17 patients. Responses were partial in some 24 patients and complete in 2; after median around 66 months follow-up, roughly 14 stayed in remission and 12 progressed. On average, each sample yielded around 230,000 productive templates and about 100,000 productive rearrangements. Samples at response were collected after a median of roughly 13 months of treatment, with a range of about 6 to 40 months. Longitudinal samples were obtainable from about 30% of the roughly 90 participants in the trial. Cryopreserved peripheral blood mononuclear cells were obtained prior to treatment, at the time of response, and at either disease progression or sustained remission. Every sample from remission and from progressive disease was obtained while the patients were still on ibrutinib. The study at large found these results: Clonality increased at ibrutinib response, stayed stable in sustained remission, and fell back toward baseline at progression. At baseline, clonality was higher than in age-matched healthy donors and showed a strong correlation with circulating CD8+ T-cell counts. Sampling times were not matched between patients in sustained remission and patients whose disease was progressing, and lymph node repertoires were not examined. Public clonotypes were rare and either contracted or stayed stable during treatment, and the rise in clonality at ibrutinib response reflected the expansion of private clonotypes.

The goal of deep resolution MiSeq sequencing was a depth between 1 in 1 million and 1 in 200,000 T cells, and coverage averaged 10x per clonotype. The immunoSEQ hsTCRB Kit was used to generate TCR beta libraries. On the study's bioinformatics: ImmunoSEQ Data Assistant and ImmunoSEQ Analyzer were used for data analysis, and V, D and J genes were assigned according to IMGT definitions. Clonality, which ranges from 0 to 1, was calculated by subtracting the normalized Shannon entropy of productive rearrangement frequencies from one. Public clonotype analysis was restricted to overrepresented clonotypes comprising at least 0.05% of each patient's repertoire. Repertoires from roughly 13 age-matched healthy donors in immuneACCESS were used as clonality controls. TCRdb limited this immuneACCESS table to in-frame rearrangements with V and J called. A share of clones is missing; checked studies link under half to unresolved V genes, and the rest is unexplained. V and J calls and clone size are given by that table; D and trimming were obtained from the DNA. The sample contains 200,000 to 250,000 clones, roughly three quarters of them found a single time. Of the sample, roughly 11% falls within the top ten clones.

Remarks on this clone: Its antigen remains unidentified. No much larger clone is present one base from it, and per-base qualities are unavailable. Other DNA sequences in the sample encode the same CDR3.

This sample's time point label indicates: about twelve months on ibrutinib. For TCR beta library preparation, 2 to 2.5 micrograms of genomic DNA were isolated from cryopreserved PBMCs. Longitudinal blood samples from CLL patients receiving ibrutinib monotherapy were subjected to high-throughput TCR beta sequencing. The patients took part in an open-label, single-center phase 2 trial of ibrutinib monotherapy. V is reduced by 6 bases and J by 3 bases, leaving a spacing of 9 bases between them. Taken from cysteine to phenylalanine, the CDR3 has 12 residues. Only CDR3 DNA remains: 36 bases, in frame from the first base. For CDR1 and CDR2, the germline V gene lists MDHEN and SYDVKM.

The chain couples TRBV28 to TRBJ2-7; the D gene is possibly TRBD2, with 5 bases matching. This receptor was identified in a human donor with chronic lymphocytic leukemia. Sequencing was performed on PBMCs, taken after 12 months of ibrutinib treatment. The CDR3 has the sequence CASSLGGYEQYF. Read as DNA, the sequence is TGTGCCAGCAGCCTAGGAGGCTACGAGCAGTACTTC.